Listed below are T cell receptor beta chains from one sample, sequenced in a study of T cell responses to AZD1222 COVID-19 vaccine. Data came from immunoSEQ multiplex PCR; TCRdb stores just in-frame clones and leaves some out. The sample yields about 70,000 clones, around nine tenths seen once. The material sequenced was peripheral blood, taken 28 days after the second dose of the MenACWY control vaccine. All receptors derive from an adult who received the MenACWY meningococcal vaccine as a control. Both conserved end residues are part of each CDR3.

v_gene: TRBV12-3/TRBV12-4
j_gene: TRBJ1-3
CDR3aa: CASSQLPGNTIYF

v_gene: TRBV15
j_gene: TRBJ1-1
CDR3aa: CATSGGTAEAFF

v_gene: TRBV3-1/TRBV3-2
j_gene: TRBJ1-4
CDR3aa: CASSQFPSGVEKLFF

v_gene: TRBV5-4
j_gene: TRBJ2-6
CDR3aa: CASSSGQGVRSGANVLTF

v_gene: TRBV7-9
j_gene: TRBJ2-5
CDR3aa: CASSFRYSRTGYQETQYF

v_gene: TRBV28
j_gene: TRBJ2-7
CDR3aa: CASSLGQPYEQYF

v_gene: TRBV11-2
j_gene: TRBJ2-2
CDR3aa: CASSLRSSGELFF

v_gene: TRBV28
j_gene: TRBJ1-5
CDR3aa: CASSGPSNQPQHF

v_gene: TRBV11-2
j_gene: TRBJ2-3
CDR3aa: CASSLGLSTDTQYF

v_gene: TRBV6-1
j_gene: TRBJ1-3
CDR3aa: CASSDGQDSGNTIYF

v_gene: TRBV19
j_gene: TRBJ1-5
CDR3aa: CASSTGQIKPSNQPQHF

v_gene: TRBV10-1
j_gene: TRBJ2-1
CDR3aa: CASSEGLAGGDEQFF

v_gene: TRBV7-9
j_gene: TRBJ2-6
CDR3aa: CASSLGQGAPGANVLTF

v_gene: TRBV9
j_gene: TRBJ2-2
CDR3aa: CASSVTGTPNTGELFF

v_gene: TRBV6-2/TRBV6-3
j_gene: TRBJ1-5
CDR3aa: CASSRGRVGNQPQHF

v_gene: TRBV2
j_gene: TRBJ1-5
CDR3aa: CASRYRDLSNQPQHF

v_gene: TRBV19
j_gene: TRBJ2-7
CDR3aa: CASSIGQIHYEQYF

v_gene: TRBV5-1
j_gene: TRBJ1-2
CDR3aa: CASSLAVPAGYTF

v_gene: TRBV7-2
j_gene: TRBJ1-5
CDR3aa: CASSLVGTGNSNQPQHF

v_gene: TRBV4-1
j_gene: TRBJ1-2
CDR3aa: CASSQESTFPYGYTF

v_gene: TRBV27
j_gene: TRBJ1-6
CDR3aa: CASARTGVGNSPLHF

v_gene: TRBV4-2
j_gene: TRBJ2-1
CDR3aa: CASSQAPAGGYEQFF

v_gene: TRBV30
j_gene: TRBJ1-2
CDR3aa: CAWSTGQSGYTF

v_gene: TRBV4-1
j_gene: TRBJ2-7
CDR3aa: CASSQYHDGGVPRYF

v_gene: TRBV27
j_gene: TRBJ2-7
CDR3aa: CASRDGRATGSSYEQYF

v_gene: TRBV9
j_gene: TRBJ2-7
CDR3aa: CASSPRLSSYEQYF